A single sample is the source of the 24 T cell receptor beta chains below, sequenced in a study of CD8 T cells in ankylosing spondylitis. TCRdb itself ran the 5' RACE reads through MiXCR, one entry per CDR3 protein. Found here are around 130,000 distinct CDR3 sequences, about 7% of them singletons; the top ten hold 12%. The sample was blood, either unsorted or a sorted T cell fraction (not recorded which). These TCRs come from a male donor with ankylosing spondylitis or in good health (not recorded which).

This clonotype was recorded at least ten times. V usage is TRBV5-1 and J usage is TRBJ1-1; TRBD1 might be the D (6 bases). V gave up 7 bases and J gave up 1 base, with 14 bases separating them. The CDR3 spans 14 residues. CDR1 SGHRS and CDR2 YFSETQ come from the germline V gene. CDR3 sequence: CASQWRGRNTEAFF. The CDR3 DNA sequence: TGCGCCAGCCAGTGGAGGGGGAGGAACACTGAAGCTTTCTTT.

This clonotype came up many times. The junction shows a germline mismatch at one end, possibly a read error. The chain is built from TRBV3-1 and TRBJ2-5; no clear D. The CDR3 covers 15 residues. CDR1 is LGHDT, CDR2 YNNKEL, per germline (reference sequence). The CDR3 sequence is CASSPLIGYHETQYF. The CDR3 nucleotides are TGTGCCAGCAGCCCCCTGATTGGGTACCACGAGACCCAGTACTTC.

The table lists this clonotype with a count of one. The chain employs TRBV5-6 and TRBJ2-2; D is unclear. V lost 2 bases and J lost 6, with 5 bases in between. The germline gives CDR1 SGHDT, CDR2 YYEEEE. The CDR3 has 12 amino acids. CDR3 sequence: CASSLSPGELFF. In nucleotides, the CDR3 is TGTGCCAGCAGCTTATCGCCCGGGGAGCTGTTTTTT.

This clonotype has more than one count but fewer than ten. This chain uses TRBV20-1 with TRBJ1-1; 10 bases match TRBD1. The CDR3 length is 11 residues. The junction had 0 bases not matched to a gene; V was cut back by 5 bases and J by 6 bases. Germline values: CDR1 DFQATT, CDR2 SNEGSKA (reference sequence). CDR3 in amino acids: CSAGQGAEAFF. For the CDR3, the DNA is TGCAGTGCTGGACAGGGGGCTGAAGCTTTCTTT.

This clonotype has a count of ten or more. The V gene is TRBV29-1, the J gene TRBJ2-5; the match to TRBD2 covers 7 bases. Losses at the gene ends were 3 bases for V and 6 bases for J; bases not matched to a gene: 7. Germline loops: CDR1 SQVTM, CDR2 ANQGSEA. This CDR3 is 13 amino acids long. Written as DNA, the CDR3 is TGCAGCGTTGACGCGGGGGTCACAAAGACCCAGTACTTC. The encoded protein is CSVDAGVTKTQYF.

This clonotype was observed a few times. The rearrangement joins TRBV11-2 to TRBJ2-2; 7 nucleotides agree with TRBD1. This CDR3 comprises 16 residues. V lost 5 bases and J lost 0; bases outside the gene matches: 6. Germline-derived CDR1 and CDR2 are SGHAT and FQNNGV. CDR3 in amino acids: CASSPRDSSNTGELFF. In DNA, the CDR3 is TGTGCCAGCAGCCCCAGGGACAGCTCGAACACCGGGGAGCTGTTTTTT. Full variable domain (rest looked up from reference TRBV11-2 and TRBJ2-2): EAGVAQSPRYKIIEKRQSVAFWCNPISGHATLYWYQQILGQGPKLLIQFQNNGVVDDSQLPKDRFSAERLKGVDSTLKIQPAKLEDSAVYLCASSPRDSSNTGELFFGEGSRLTVL.

The chain has TRBV20-1 and TRBJ1-4; D is unresolved. CDR1 is DFQATT and CDR2 is SNEGSKA in the germline V gene (reference sequence). With 0 bases removed from V and 5 bases from J, the gap between germline ends came to 7 bases. This CDR3 has 13 residues. The CDR3 reads CSAREAPNEKLFF. CDR3 sequence (DNA): TGCAGTGCTAGAGAGGCCCCCAATGAAAAACTGTTTTTT.

In its sample, this clonotype was seen many times. V gene TRBV7-2 combines with J gene TRBJ2-2, with TRBD1 matching 7 bases. Germline-derived CDR1 and CDR2 are SGHTA and FQGNSA. With V trimmed by 3 bases and J by 0 bases, 4 bases remained unmatched. The CDR3 totals 16 residues. CDR3 nucleotide sequence: TGTGCCAGCAGCTTGGGACAGCGTTCGAACACCGGGGAGCTGTTTTTT. Translation: CASSLGQRSNTGELFF.

This clonotype was recorded at least ten times. This chain connects TRBV10-3 to TRBJ2-7; possibly TRBD1 or TRBD2 for D (7 bases each). Germline V lookup: CDR1 ENHRY, CDR2 SYGVKD. The CDR3 consists of 15 residues. Trimming took off 8 bases at V and 4 bases at J, with 21 bases between the two ends. In DNA form, the CDR3 reads TGTGCCATCGGTCAATTTGCAGGGGGGGATTACGAGCAGTACTTC. Protein sequence: CAIGQFAGGDYEQYF.

This clonotype occurred many times. The chain combines TRBV20-1 with TRBJ2-7; 7 nucleotides agree with TRBD2. The CDR3 is 16 amino acids. V shed 0 bases and J 3 bases; nucleotides not matched to a gene: 11. Germline V lookup: CDR1 DFQATT, CDR2 SNEGSKA (reference sequence). CDR3 in DNA: TGCAGTGCTAGAGATTCATTCACTAGCGCGTTCTACGAGCAGTACTTC. It is translated as CSARDSFTSAFYEQYF.

This clonotype was seen at least ten times. The genes are TRBV20-1 and TRBJ1-2; the match to TRBD1 covers 8 bases. Per the germline V gene, CDR1 is DFQATT and CDR2 is SNEGSKA (reference sequence). The junction had 7 bases not matched to a gene; V was cut back by 3 bases and J by 7 bases. This CDR3 comprises 13 residues. The CDR3 region is CSASPSGQGGYTF. The CDR3 DNA reads as TGCAGTGCTAGTCCCAGCGGACAGGGTGGCTACACCTTC.

This clonotype was picked up many times. The chain recombines TRBV20-1 with TRBJ1-5, with D tentatively TRBD1 (5 bases). The V gene lost 6 bases and the J gene lost 6 bases, with 18 bases spanning the gap. CDR1 and CDR2 (germline): DFQATT, SNEGSKA (reference sequence). The CDR3 extends over 14 amino acids. CDR3 protein: CSAPGEGNGQPQHF. The CDR3, as DNA: TGCAGTGCCCCGGGGGAGGGTAACGGTCAGCCCCAGCATTTT.

This clonotype was detected many times. The V and J genes are TRBV29-1 and TRBJ2-1; D call uncertain. From germline, CDR1 is SQVTM and CDR2 ANQGSEA. The CDR3 sequence is 10 residues long. The ends were cut back, 7 bases at V and 2 bases at J, with 3 bases in the middle. The CDR3 coding sequence is TGCAGCGGAACCTACAATGAGCAGTTCTTC. Translating gives CSGTYNEQFF.

There are many counts of this clonotype. The chain couples TRBV5-1 to TRBJ1-1; 7 bases fit TRBD1. From germline, CDR1 is SGHRS and CDR2 YFSETQ. V shed 0 bases, J shed 1 base, and the junction held 3 bases outside the gene matches. The CDR3 is 15 residues long. CDR3 sequence (DNA): TGCGCCAGCAGCTTGGAGGGGGCGAGGAACACTGAAGCTTTCTTT. It encodes CASSLEGARNTEAFF.

Ten or more counts support this clonotype. The V and J genes are TRBV7-2 and TRBJ2-3; D gene uncertain. The V and J ends lost 1 base and 0 bases respectively, with 5 bases between them. Germline CDR1 SGHTA, CDR2 FQGNSA. The CDR3 runs to 14 residues. The CDR3 bases are TGTGCCAGCAGCTTAGTCGGAAGCACAGATACGCAGTATTTT. Protein product: CASSLVGSTDTQYF.

In its sample, this clonotype was seen many times. The chain links TRBV3-1 to TRBJ1-6; 7 bases agree with TRBD1. Germline-derived CDR1 and CDR2 are LGHDT and YNNKEL (reference sequence). V lost 1 base, J lost 12 bases, and 6 bases stayed unmatched. CDR3 size: 14 residues. The CDR3 sequence is CASSQVDPGGPLHF. CDR3 DNA: TGTGCCAGCAGCCAAGTGGACCCAGGGGGACCCCTCCACTTT. The complete variable domain, with remaining parts taken from reference TRBV3-1 and TRBJ1-6, reads DTAVSQTPKYLVTQMGNDKSIKCEQNLGHDTMYWYKQDSKKFLKIMFSYNNKELIINETVPNRFSPKSPDKAHLNLHINSLELGDSAVYFCASSQVDPGGPLHFGNGTRLTVT.

This clonotype was recorded many times. The rearrangement uses TRBV5-1 and TRBJ1-3; D remains unclear. Germline loops: CDR1 SGHRS, CDR2 YFSETQ. The CDR3 covers 15 residues. Trimming removed 4 bases from V and 2 bases from J, with 13 bases in between. The CDR3 DNA reads as TGCGCCAGCAGCCCGGAGTTGGAACCTGGAAACACCATATATTTT. Translating gives CASSPELEPGNTIYF.

This clonotype was counted ten times or more. Here the CDR3 DNA reads TGCGCCAGCAGCTTGGCCGGGGCGTCCACCGGGGAGCTGTTTTTT. As protein: CASSLAGASTGELFF. This chain joins TRBV5-1 and TRBJ2-2, with D possibly being TRBD1 or TRBD2 (5 bases each). CDR3 length equals 15 residues. Per the germline V gene, CDR1 is SGHRS and CDR2 is YFSETQ. The V end lost 0 bases, the J end lost 4 bases, and 10 bases lay between the germline ends.

This clonotype was counted many times. The J gene is TRBJ2-3, the V gene TRBV7-3; weak D call: TRBD2 (5 bases). With 0 bases removed from V and 0 bases from J, the gap between germline ends came to 13 bases. The germline V gene has CDR1 SGHTA and CDR2 FQGTGA. The CDR3 extends over 17 amino acids. The DNA of the CDR3 is TGTGCCAGCAGCTTAACTAGCGTTAGACTTAGCACAGATACGCAGTATTTT. Its protein is CASSLTSVRLSTDTQYF.

This clonotype was counted at least ten times. This chain connects TRBV5-1 to TRBJ2-2, with D uncertain. V lost 5 bases and J 2 bases, leaving 10 bases between the germline ends. The germline CDR1 and CDR2 sequences are SGHRS and YFSETQ. The CDR3 runs to 14 residues. In DNA form, the CDR3 reads TGCGCCAGCAGAGAGGTGGGAAACACCGGGGAGCTGTTTTTT. Its translation: CASREVGNTGELFF.

This clonotype was counted many times. The chain combines TRBV6-5 with TRBJ2-7, with TRBD2 identical over 7 bases. CDR3 length equals 15 residues. The V segment lost 0 bases and the J segment 0 bases; nucleotides outside the gene matches: 2. Germline V gene sequence: CDR1 MNHEY, CDR2 SVGAGI. CDR3 sequence reads: CASSYSGGSSYEQYF. The CDR3, as DNA: TGTGCCAGCAGTTACTCGGGGGGGAGCTCCTACGAGCAGTACTTC.

This clonotype was recorded many times. The genes are TRBV7-3 and TRBJ2-7; 9 bases map to TRBD1. V was clipped by 5 bases and J by 2 bases; unmatched bases: 1. In germline, CDR1 is SGHTA, CDR2 FQGTGA. The CDR3 totals 13 residues. The CDR3 spells CASSRDRAYEQYF. The DNA of the CDR3 is TGTGCCAGCAGCCGGGACAGGGCCTACGAGCAGTACTTC.

This clonotype was counted many times. CDR3 in amino acids: CASSPDSSYEQYF. DNA of the CDR3: TGCGCCAGCAGCCCCGACAGTTCCTACGAGCAGTACTTC. V is TRBV5-1 and J is TRBJ2-7, with D perhaps TRBD1 (5 bases). The V gene's germline CDR1 is SGHRS and CDR2 YFSETQ. This CDR3 has 13 amino acids. Trimming removed 4 bases from V and 1 base from J, with 9 bases in between.

The chain links TRBV11-2 to TRBJ2-6, with D unresolved. Trimming stripped 5 bases from V and 3 bases from J, with 11 bases between. The CDR3 runs to 15 residues. Germline values: CDR1 SGHAT, CDR2 FQNNGV. The CDR3 region has the DNA TGTGCCAGCAGCGCCGCCCGGAGTGGGGCCAACGTCCTGACTTTC. Translated, it gives CASSAARSGANVLTF.